A selection of T cell receptor beta chains follows, all from one sample in a study of cytomegalovirus exposure and HLA in healthy donors. Assay used: immunoSEQ multiplex PCR; TCRdb lists only in-frame clones, some missing. This table has 150,000 to 200,000 clones, about four fifths appearing once. The sample consisted of PBMCs. The origin of the receptors is a young man in good health and CMV-seropositive. Both conserved end residues are part of each CDR3. A D gene is named only where the DNA matches it firmly. The size entry is marked missing in some rows and otherwise reads once, few, many or a size class.

clone_size | j_call | d_call | v_call | cdr3_aa | cdr3_nt
- | TRBJ2-6 | TRBD1 | TRBV5-1 | CASSFGDRSSGANVLTF | TGCGCCAGCAGCTTCGGGGACAGGAGCTCTGGGGCCAACGTCCTGACTTTC
- | TRBJ2-5 | - | TRBV21-1 | CASSKVMYVGDF | TGTGCCAGCAGCAAAGTTATGTACGTAGGGGACTTC
few | TRBJ2-7 | - | TRBV30 | CAWREAYEQYF | TGTGCCTGGAGGGAAGCGTACGAGCAGTACTTC
- | TRBJ2-3 | - | TRBV7-6 | CASSLGAPKIGDTQYF | TGTGCCAGCAGCTTGGGAGCTCCTAAGATAGGAGATACGCAGTATTTT
many | TRBJ2-7 | TRBD2 | TRBV11-1 | CASSRKSGSGSEQYF | TGTGCCAGCAGCAGAAAGAGCGGGAGCGGCTCCGAGCAGTACTTC
- | TRBJ2-4 | TRBD2 | TRBV11-2 | CASSSRTSGRLDIQYF | TGTGCCAGCAGCTCCCGGACTAGCGGGAGATTGGACATTCAGTACTTC
- | TRBJ1-1 | TRBD1 | TRBV4-2 | CASSRPGGANTEAFF | TGTGCCAGCAGCCGACCAGGGGGAGCGAACACTGAAGCTTTCTTT
- | TRBJ1-1 | - | TRBV30 | CAWMSHGEAFF | TGTGCCTGGATGAGTCATGGTGAAGCTTTCTTT
- | TRBJ1-5 | TRBD1 | TRBV28 | CASRTGLGNQPQHF | TGTGCCAGCAGGACAGGGTTAGGTAATCAGCCCCAGCATTTT
- | TRBJ1-2 | TRBD1 | TRBV6-1 | CASSDQPRDSYGYTF | TGTGCCAGCAGTGATCAACCCCGGGACAGCTATGGCTACACCTTC
- | TRBJ2-7 | TRBD2 | TRBV6-1 | CASSLLAGALYEQYF | TGTGCCAGCAGCCTACTAGCGGGAGCGTTGTACGAGCAGTACTTC
- | TRBJ2-4 | - | TRBV27 | CASSLYPGDRIQYF | TGTGCCAGCAGTTTATACCCAGGGGATCGGATTCAGTACTTC
- | TRBJ1-3 | TRBD1 | TRBV2 | CASRRDSSSGNTIYF | TGTGCCAGCAGAAGGGACAGCTCCTCTGGAAACACCATATATTTT
many | TRBJ2-7 | - | TRBV18 | CASSPSGTYLNYEQYF | TGTGCCAGCTCACCATCGGGTACTTACCTAAACTACGAGCAGTACTTC
- | TRBJ2-1 | - | TRBV5-6 | CASSLVRQRSYNEQFF | TGTGCCAGCAGCTTGGTTCGGCAGCGGTCCTACAATGAGCAGTTCTTC
few | TRBJ2-7 | TRBD1 | TRBV28 | CASSQPGQAYEQYF | TGTGCCAGCAGCCAACCGGGACAGGCCTACGAGCAGTACTTC
- | TRBJ2-5 | TRBD1 | TRBV25-1 | CASSDFGTGARETQYF | TGTGCCAGCAGTGATTTTGGGACAGGGGCTCGAGAGACCCAGTACTTC
- | TRBJ2-1 | TRBD2 | TRBV29-1 | CSVSPAGGPNEQFF | TGCAGCGTTAGCCCAGCGGGAGGGCCCAATGAGCAGTTCTTC
- | TRBJ2-1 | - | TRBV9 | CASSVDPVVYNEQFF | TGTGCCAGCAGCGTAGACCCGGTTGTCTACAATGAGCAGTTCTTC
- | TRBJ2-5 | - | TRBV11-3 | CASSPGGVEGKTQYF | TGTGCCAGCAGCCCTGGCGGAGTAGAGGGAAAGACCCAGTACTTC
- | TRBJ2-1 | TRBD2 | TRBV9 | CASSAPSGLAGVELYNEQFF | TGTGCCAGCAGCGCCCCTTCTGGACTAGCGGGAGTAGAGCTCTACAATGAGCAGTTCTTC
- | TRBJ2-2 | TRBD1 | TRBV15 | CATSLDRLDTGELFF | TGTGCCACCAGCTTGGACAGGTTAGACACCGGGGAGCTGTTTTTT
- | TRBJ2-1 | TRBD1 | TRBV6-1 | CAIQGASYNEQFF | TGTGCCATCCAGGGGGCCTCCTACAATGAGCAGTTCTTC
- | TRBJ2-2 | TRBD2 | TRBV27 | CASSLAGINTGELFF | TGTGCCAGCAGTCTAGCGGGCATTAACACCGGGGAGCTGTTTTTT
few | TRBJ2-7 | - | TRBV2 | CASSVLVSLEQYF | TGTGCCAGCAGTGTACTAGTCTCGCTCGAGCAGTACTTC
- | TRBJ2-1 | TRBD2 | TRBV7-2 | CASSGGASGSNEQFF | TGTGCCAGCAGCGGCGGGGCTAGCGGGAGTAATGAGCAGTTCTTC
- | TRBJ1-2 | - | TRBV9 | CASSAGGGSTYGYTF | TGTGCCAGCAGCGCCGGGGGGGGGTCCACGTATGGCTACACCTTC
once | TRBJ2-2 | TRBD2 | TRBV5-1 | CASSSEQTSGRTRDTGELFF | TGCGCCAGCAGCTCGGAGCAGACTAGCGGGAGGACTAGGGACACCGGGGAGCTGTTTTTT
once | TRBJ1-1 | TRBD1 | TRBV30 | CAWTSGGARQAFF | TGTGCCTGGACTTCAGGGGGCGCGAGACAGGCTTTCTTT
- | TRBJ2-1 | TRBD2 | TRBV29-1 | CSVPLADHNEQFF | TGCAGCGTCCCACTAGCGGACCACAATGAGCAGTTCTTC
- | TRBJ1-4 | - | TRBV4-1 | CASSQDPGRGSPNSDEKLFF | TGCGCCAGCAGCCAAGATCCCGGCAGGGGTTCCCCGAATTCTGATGAAAAACTGTTTTTT
few | TRBJ2-7 | TRBD2 | TRBV30 | CAWSPMVAGGPHAQYF | TGTGCCTGGAGTCCGATGGTAGCGGGAGGGCCTCATGCGCAGTACTTC
- | TRBJ2-2 | - | TRBV25-1 | CASSEYRTGELFF | TGTGCCAGCAGTGAATATAGAACCGGGGAGCTGTTTTTT
once | TRBJ2-5 | - | TRBV11-1 | CASSTYGLAETQYF | TGTGCCAGCAGTACTTATGGGCTAGCGGAGACCCAGTACTTC
- | TRBJ2-1 | TRBD2 | TRBV11-3 | CASRASGSSYNEQFF | TGTGCCAGCAGAGCTAGCGGGAGCTCCTACAATGAGCAGTTCTTC
few | TRBJ1-2 | - | TRBV30 | CAWSVGQVEGTF | TGTGCCTGGAGTGTAGGCCAGGTGGAGGGCACCTTC
- | TRBJ2-3 | - | TRBV28 | CASSSPLGLTDTQYF | TGTGCCAGCAGTTCACCTCTGGGGCTCACAGATACGCAGTATTTT
- | TRBJ2-1 | - | TRBV18 | CASSPLVGNVYNEQFF | TGTGCCAGCTCACCCCTCGTCGGGAATGTTTACAATGAGCAGTTCTTC